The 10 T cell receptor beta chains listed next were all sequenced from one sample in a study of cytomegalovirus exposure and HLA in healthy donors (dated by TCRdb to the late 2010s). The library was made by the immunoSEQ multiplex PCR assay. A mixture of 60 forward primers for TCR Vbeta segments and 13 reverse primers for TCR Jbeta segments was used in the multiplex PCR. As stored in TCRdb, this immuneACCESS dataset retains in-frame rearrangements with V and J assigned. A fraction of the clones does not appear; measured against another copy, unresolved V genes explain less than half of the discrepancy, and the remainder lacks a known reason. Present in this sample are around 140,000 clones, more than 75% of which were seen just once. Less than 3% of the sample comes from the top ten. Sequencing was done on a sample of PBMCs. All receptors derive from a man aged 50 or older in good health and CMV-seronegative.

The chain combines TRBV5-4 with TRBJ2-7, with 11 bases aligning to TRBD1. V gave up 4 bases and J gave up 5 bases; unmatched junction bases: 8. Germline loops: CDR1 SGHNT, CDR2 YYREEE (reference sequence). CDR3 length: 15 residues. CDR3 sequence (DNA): TGTGCCAGCAGCGTGGACAGGGGGCGAAGGAACGAGCAGTACTTC. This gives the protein CASSVDRGRRNEQYF. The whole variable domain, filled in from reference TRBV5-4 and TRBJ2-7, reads ETGVTQSPTHLIKTRGQQVTLRCSSQSGHNTVSWYQQALGQGPQFIFQYYREEENGRGNFPPRFSGLQFPNYSSELNVNALELDDSALYLCASSVDRGRRNEQYFGPGTRLTVT.

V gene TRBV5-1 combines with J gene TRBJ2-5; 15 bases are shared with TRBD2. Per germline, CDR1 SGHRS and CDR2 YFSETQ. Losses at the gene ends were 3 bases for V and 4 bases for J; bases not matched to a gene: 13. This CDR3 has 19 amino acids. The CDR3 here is CASSSTVPGLAGGGETQYF. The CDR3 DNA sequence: TGCGCCAGCAGCTCCACCGTCCCGGGACTAGCGGGGGGCGGAGAGACCCAGTACTTC.

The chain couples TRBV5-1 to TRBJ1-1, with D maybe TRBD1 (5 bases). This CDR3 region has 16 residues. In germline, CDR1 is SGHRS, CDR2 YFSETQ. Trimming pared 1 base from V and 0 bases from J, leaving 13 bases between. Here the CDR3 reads CASSLQVDKMNTEAFF. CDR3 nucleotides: TGCGCCAGCAGCTTGCAAGTGGACAAAATGAACACTGAAGCTTTCTTT.

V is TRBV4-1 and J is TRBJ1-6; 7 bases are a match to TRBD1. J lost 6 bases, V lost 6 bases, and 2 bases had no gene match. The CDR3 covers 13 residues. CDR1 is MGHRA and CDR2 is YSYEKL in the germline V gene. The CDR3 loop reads CASRAGGNSPLHF. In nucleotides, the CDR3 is TGCGCCAGCAGAGCAGGGGGTAATTCACCCCTCCACTTT.

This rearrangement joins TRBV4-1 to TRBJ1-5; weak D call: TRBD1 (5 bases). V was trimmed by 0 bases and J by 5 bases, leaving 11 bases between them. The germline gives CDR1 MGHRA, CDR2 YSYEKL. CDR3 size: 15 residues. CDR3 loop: CASSQDRAGHQPQHF. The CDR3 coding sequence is TGCGCCAGCAGCCAAGATAGGGCAGGGCATCAGCCCCAGCATTTT.

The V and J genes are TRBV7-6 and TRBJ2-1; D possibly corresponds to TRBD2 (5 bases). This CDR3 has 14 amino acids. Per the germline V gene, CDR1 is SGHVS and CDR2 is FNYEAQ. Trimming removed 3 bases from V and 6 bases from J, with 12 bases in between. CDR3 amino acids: CASSLRDPPNEQFF. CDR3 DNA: TGTGCCAGCAGCTTGAGGGATCCCCCCAATGAGCAGTTCTTC.

This CDR3 is CASSPSGTTSREQFF. In DNA, the CDR3 is TGTGCCAGCAGCCCATCGGGGACTACCTCCCGTGAGCAGTTCTTC. V gene TRBV2 combines with J gene TRBJ2-1; TRBD2 aligns across 7 bases. Germline V gives CDR1 SNHLY, CDR2 FYNNEI. There are 15 residues in the CDR3. J was trimmed by 9 bases and V by 6 bases; bases with no gene match: 14.

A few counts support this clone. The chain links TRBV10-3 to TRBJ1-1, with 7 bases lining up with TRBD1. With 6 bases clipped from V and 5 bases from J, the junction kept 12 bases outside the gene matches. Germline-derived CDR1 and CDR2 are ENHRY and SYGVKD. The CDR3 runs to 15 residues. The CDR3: CAIRGTAVWGTEAFF. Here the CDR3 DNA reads TGTGCCATCAGGGGGACAGCCGTTTGGGGAACTGAAGCTTTCTTT.

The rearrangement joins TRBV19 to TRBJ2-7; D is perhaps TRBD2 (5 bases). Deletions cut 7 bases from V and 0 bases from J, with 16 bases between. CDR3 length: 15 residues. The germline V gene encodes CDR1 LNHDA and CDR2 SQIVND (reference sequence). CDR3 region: CASTERMGSSYEQYF. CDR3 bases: TGTGCCAGTACCGAGAGGATGGGGAGCTCCTACGAGCAGTACTTC.

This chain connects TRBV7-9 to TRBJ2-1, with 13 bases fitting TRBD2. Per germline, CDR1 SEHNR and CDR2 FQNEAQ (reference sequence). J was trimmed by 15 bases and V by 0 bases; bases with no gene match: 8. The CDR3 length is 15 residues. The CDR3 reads CASSLAQGTSGIWFF. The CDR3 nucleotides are TGTGCCAGCAGCTTAGCCCAGGGGACTAGCGGGATCTGGTTCTTC.